These 14 T cell receptor beta chains came from one sample sequenced in a study of T cells in Graves' hyperthyroidism and ophthalmopathy. TCR beta CDR3 sequences were amplified from RNA transcripts. Using the HTBI primer set, a first-round RT-PCR was run on the TCR CDR3. One entry per CDR3 protein results from TCRdb running MiXCR on the multiplex PCR reads. The repertoire holds under 300,000 distinct CDR3 sequences, with roughly 20% as singletons. Sequenced input: blood. The receptors originated from a man aged 25 to 40 with Graves' ophthalmopathy.

This clonotype appeared a few times. This chain joins TRBV5-1 and TRBJ2-2, with 7 bases that match TRBD2. From germline, CDR1 is SGHRS and CDR2 YFSETQ. J gave up 4 bases and V 4 bases, and 7 bases lay outside the gene matches. The CDR3 runs to 15 residues. The DNA of the CDR3 is TGCGCCAGCAGCCCTTCGGGGGAGGGCACCGGGGAGCTGTTTTTT. Protein: CASSPSGEGTGELFF. The full variable domain, in which reference TRBV5-1 and TRBJ2-2 provide the parts outside the CDR3, is KAGVTQTPRYLIKTRGQQVTLSCSPISGHRSVSWYQQTPGQGLQFLFEYFSETQRNKGNFPGRFSGRQFSNSRSEMNVSTLELGDSALYLCASSPSGEGTGELFFGEGSRLTVL.

The chain combines TRBV28 with TRBJ1-1; maybe TRBD1 (6 bases). The CDR3 sequence is 13 residues long. Trimming took 5 bases from V and 6 from J, leaving 13 bases between them. Germline lookup yields CDR1 MDHEN and CDR2 SYDVKM. For the CDR3, the DNA is TGTGCCAGCAGTAGGAGGGGGGCGCCTGAAGCTTTCTTT. Its protein is CASSRRGAPEAFF. The full variable domain, its missing parts supplied by reference TRBV28 and TRBJ1-1, is DVKVTQSSRYLVKRTGEKVFLECVQDMDHENMFWYRQDPGLGLRLIYFSYDVKMKEKGDIPEGYSVSREKKERFSLILESASTNQTSMYLCASSRRGAPEAFFGQGTRLTVV.

Of note for this clonotype: It may be a read error: a sequence one base away is much more abundant. This sequence joins TRBV28 and TRBJ1-1; D gene unclear. Germline V lookup: CDR1 MDHEN, CDR2 SYDVKM. This CDR3 region has 13 residues. Trimming took off 5 bases at V and 8 bases at J, with 15 bases between the two ends. CDR3 sequence (DNA): TGTGCCAGCAGTCTCCCCGTACGGGAGGAAGCTTTCTTT. It translates to CASSLPVREEAFF.

This clonotype was observed many times. The rearrangement joins TRBV7-3 to TRBJ2-3; D is uncertain. Trimming left V 1 base short and J 2 bases short, with 10 bases between. Germline CDR1 reads SGHTA; CDR2 reads FQGTGA. The CDR3 extends over 15 amino acids. In nucleotides, the CDR3 is TGTGCCAGCAGCTTAAACCCGTTCGTCACAGATACGCAGTATTTT. Its protein is CASSLNPFVTDTQYF.

The DNA for the CDR3 is TGTGCCAGCAGCTTAGCCCGACAGAGCCCCTACAATGAGCAGTTCTTC. This gives the protein CASSLARQSPYNEQFF. The chain couples TRBV7-8 to TRBJ2-1, with D perhaps TRBD1 (5 bases). Germline-derived CDR1 and CDR2 are SGHVS and FQNEAQ. The CDR3 runs to 16 residues. The V end lost 0 bases, the J end lost 2 bases, and 11 bases lay between the germline ends.

V gene TRBV12-3 or TRBV12-4 combines with J gene TRBJ1-5, with D possibly matching TRBD1 (5 bases). The V and J ends lost 7 bases and 6 bases respectively, with 16 bases between them. The CDR3 runs 14 residues. Here the CDR3 reads CASTLSGHSQPQHF. CDR3 bases: TGTGCCAGCACCCTCTCGGGGCATAGTCAGCCCCAGCATTTT.

Only a few counts were recorded for this clonotype. This chain uses TRBV20-1 with TRBJ2-7; 9 bases fit TRBD1. This CDR3 region has 16 residues. V gave up 1 base and J gave up 3 bases; unmatched junction bases: 10. The germline V gene encodes CDR1 DFQATT and CDR2 SNEGSKA (reference sequence). The CDR3 DNA sequence: TGCAGTGCTAGAGGCCCCGAACAGGGGGCGGACTACGAGCAGTACTTC. Its translation: CSARGPEQGADYEQYF.

At least ten counts were recorded for this clonotype. The genes are TRBV28 and TRBJ2-5, with D uncertain. Deletions cut 9 bases from V and 4 bases from J, with 9 bases between. This CDR3 comprises 11 residues. The germline CDR1 and CDR2 sequences are MDHEN and SYDVKM. CDR3 residues: CASSRRETQYF. The DNA for the CDR3 is TGTGCCAGTAGTAGGAGAGAGACCCAGTACTTC.

The chain joins TRBV20-1 to TRBJ2-1; D tentatively fits TRBD1 or TRBD2 (5 bases each). The CDR3 consists of 15 residues. Per germline, CDR1 DFQATT and CDR2 SNEGSKA (reference sequence). V was cut by 4 bases and J by 7 bases, with 20 bases left in between. The CDR3 spells CSAIVGGPPRNEQFF. The CDR3 coding sequence is TGCAGTGCTATTGTTGGGGGTCCCCCTAGGAATGAGCAGTTCTTC.

The genes are TRBV9 and TRBJ2-7; 10 positions agree with TRBD1. The trim removed 0 bases at V and 4 bases at J, leaving 4 bases unmatched. The CDR3 is 15 amino acids. Germline V CDR1 and CDR2: SGDLS, YYNGEE. The CDR3 loop reads CASSVGPGQGYEQYF. The CDR3 DNA is TGTGCCAGCAGCGTAGGCCCGGGACAGGGGTACGAGCAGTACTTC. Supplemented by reference TRBV9 and TRBJ2-7, the full variable domain reads DSGVTQTPKHLITATGQRVTLRCSPRSGDLSVYWYQQSLDQGLQFLIQYYNGEERAKGNILERFSAQQFPDLHSELNLSSLELGDSALYFCASSVGPGQGYEQYFGPGTRLTVT.

This clonotype occurred many times. V usage is TRBV6-1 and J usage is TRBJ2-7; D not resolved. V lost 0 bases and J 6 bases, leaving 6 bases between the germline ends. The CDR3 contains 12 residues. Germline CDR1 is MNHNS and CDR2 is SASEGT. The CDR3: CASSEATREQYF. Written as DNA, the CDR3 is TGTGCCAGCAGTGAAGCTACGCGCGAGCAGTACTTC.

This clonotype showed up just a few times. The chain uses TRBV5-8 and TRBJ1-2; TRBD1 matches at 8 bases. The J segment lost 2 bases and the V segment lost 0 bases, leaving 3 bases of the junction unmatched. CDR1 is SGHTS and CDR2 is YDEGEE in the germline V gene. There are 15 residues in the CDR3. CDR3 protein: CASSLAGTGNYGYTF. CDR3 DNA: TGTGCCAGCAGCTTGGCCGGGACAGGAAACTATGGCTACACCTTC.

At least ten counts were recorded for this clonotype. V is TRBV9 and J is TRBJ2-3; D is possibly TRBD2 (5 bases). The CDR3 is 14 residues long. CDR1 SGDLS and CDR2 YYNGEE come from the germline V gene. V was clipped by 3 bases and J by 0 bases, with 8 bases between them. This CDR3 is CASSGTSSTDTQYF. DNA for the CDR3: TGTGCCAGCAGCGGGACTTCTAGCACAGATACGCAGTATTTT.

This clonotype was observed many times. The V gene is TRBV20-1, the J gene TRBJ1-1; the D is unclear. The CDR3 runs to 15 residues. CDR1 DFQATT and CDR2 SNEGSKA come from the germline V gene (reference sequence). The V end lost 0 bases, the J end lost 3 bases, and 14 bases lay between the germline ends. The CDR3 sequence is CSARDRQDAYTEAFF. The CDR3, as DNA: TGCAGTGCTAGAGATAGGCAAGACGCATACACTGAAGCTTTCTTT.